This record covers a single T cell receptor beta chain. The sample is drawn from a study of shared clonotypes between healthy human individuals. The CDR3 covers 15 residues. Germline assignment: CDR1 SGHNT and CDR2 YYREEE (reference sequence). Trimming removed 3 bases from V and 0 bases from J; junction bases left unmatched: 4. Here immunoSEQ multiplex PCR was the method, and the copy in TCRdb shows in-frame clones only, minus some. Of around 700,000 clones listed, less than 80% were seen once; the top ten hold approximately 1.8%. This clonotype was obtained from a young woman in good health. The specimen sequenced was memory CD4+ T cells sorted from blood. The subset here: CD45RA-negative fraction. The chain links TRBV5-4 to TRBJ2-3, with TRBD1 identical over 7 bases. CDR3 sequence: CASSWTGYSTDTQYF. The CDR3, as DNA: TGTGCCAGCAGCTGGACAGGATATAGCACAGATACGCAGTATTTT.